These T cell receptor beta chains were read from a single sample in a study of T cells after yellow fever vaccination. TCRdb re-derived calls from the 5' RACE reads in MiXCR, one entry per CDR3 protein. The table shows roughly 340,000 distinct CDR3 sequences, with approximately 9% occurring only once. Specimen: PBMCs, collected on the day of the first yellow fever vaccination. These receptors were taken from a man aged 18 to 29 who received the YFV17D yellow fever vaccine. The CDR3 runs from the conserved cysteine through the conserved F or W. The D gene is left open where the match is weak. For some rows the clone size is stated as once, few or many, or as a class when expanded; others skip it.

cdr3_aa cdr3_nt v_call cdr3_length j_call clone_size d_call
CASSPLSADSYGYTF TGTGCCAGCAGTCCGCTTTCGGCGGACAGCTATGGCTACACCTTC TRBV9 15 TRBJ1-2 many .
CAISPRDGSYEQYF TGTGCCATCAGTCCAAGGGACGGCTCCTACGAGCAGTACTTC TRBV10-3 14 TRBJ2-7 . .
CASSPFAGGGTDTQYF TGTGCCAGCAGCCCTTTTGCCGGGGGAGGCACAGATACGCAGTATTTT TRBV7-9 16 TRBJ2-3 . .
CASSPPPTRGTDTQYF TGTGCCAGCAGCCCCCCCCCTACCAGGGGCACAGATACGCAGTATTTT TRBV3-1 16 TRBJ2-3 many .
CASSQDEPGLAGVEETQYF TGCGCCAGCAGCCAAGATGAACCGGGACTAGCGGGGGTTGAAGAGACCCAGTACTTC TRBV4-1 19 TRBJ2-5 few TRBD2
CASSESGANQPQHF TGTGCCAGCAGTGAATCAGGGGCCAATCAGCCCCAGCATTTT TRBV25-1 14 TRBJ1-5 . .
CASRIEPSSGYTF TGTGCCAGCAGGATTGAACCTTCTAGCGGCTACACCTTC TRBV7-2 13 TRBJ1-2 . .
CASTLSGTDTQYF TGTGCCAGCACCCTTAGCGGCACAGATACGCAGTATTTT TRBV5-5 13 TRBJ2-3 few .
CASSRGAGPPFNQPQHF TGTGCCAGCAGCCGGGGGGCCGGACCCCCCTTCAATCAGCCCCAGCATTTT TRBV7-9 17 TRBJ1-5 few .
CSVEGLRADTQYF TGCAGCGTTGAAGGCCTGAGGGCGGATACGCAGTATTTT TRBV29-1 13 TRBJ2-3 . .
CASSVASRLRAPLHF TGTGCCAGCAGCGTAGCTTCCCGACTCCGGGCACCCCTCCACTTT TRBV9 15 TRBJ1-6 . .
CASSLAEGPDTQYF TGTGCCAGCAGCTTAGCGGAGGGACCAGATACGCAGTATTTT TRBV5-4 14 TRBJ2-3 . .
CASSLDPLAGGSDEQFF TGCGCCAGCAGCTTGGACCCCCTAGCGGGGGGGAGTGATGAGCAGTTCTTC TRBV5-1 17 TRBJ2-1 . TRBD2
CASSSGRADTGELFF TGCGCCAGCAGCAGCGGGAGAGCGGACACCGGGGAGCTGTTTTTT TRBV5-1 15 TRBJ2-2 many TRBD2
CASSWAGRGAGGTEAFF TGCGCCAGCAGCTGGGCCGGTCGGGGGGCGGGGGGAACTGAAGCTTTCTTT TRBV5-1 17 TRBJ1-1 few .
CASGIDRGYSAEQYF TGTGCCAGCGGAATAGACAGGGGGTATTCTGCCGAGCAGTACTTC TRBV7-2 15 TRBJ2-7 . TRBD1
CASSAFEASGANVLTF TGTGCCAGCAGCGCGTTTGAGGCCTCTGGGGCCAACGTCCTGACTTTC TRBV7-9 16 TRBJ2-6 . .
CASSPARTDTQYF TGTGCCAGCAGCCCCGCCCGGACAGATACGCAGTATTTT TRBV7-3 13 TRBJ2-3 many .
CASSRQGSGANVLTF TGTGCCAGCAGCCGACAGGGGTCTGGGGCCAACGTCCTGACTTTC TRBV7-9 15 TRBJ2-6 many TRBD1
CASSGRGLGTEAFF TGCGCCAGCAGCGGTCGGGGGCTAGGGACTGAAGCTTTCTTT TRBV5-1 14 TRBJ1-1 . .
CATSDSGQGGRNEQFF TGTGCCACCAGTGATTCCGGACAGGGTGGGAGGAATGAGCAGTTCTTC TRBV24-1 16 TRBJ2-1 few TRBD1
CASSPGDRYYEQYF TGTGCCAGCAGCCCTGGGGACAGGTACTACGAGCAGTACTTC TRBV5-4 14 TRBJ2-7 . TRBD1
CASSRGDPYEQYF TGTGCCAGCAGCAGAGGGGACCCCTACGAGCAGTACTTC TRBV12-3/TRBV12-4 13 TRBJ2-7 . .
CASSQVTGGSYNEQFF TGCGCCAGCAGCCAAGTTACCGGGGGTTCCTACAATGAGCAGTTCTTC TRBV4-1 16 TRBJ2-1 many .
CASSTNEQFF TGTGCCAGCAGTACAAATGAGCAGTTCTTC TRBV28 10 TRBJ2-1 many .
CASSLRAGARETQYF TGTGCCAGCAGCTTGAGAGCGGGGGCCCGGGAGACCCAGTACTTC TRBV5-4 15 TRBJ2-5 . TRBD2
CASSFGGGTEAFF TGTGCCAGCAGTTTTGGGGGGGGCACTGAAGCTTTCTTT TRBV12-3/TRBV12-4 13 TRBJ1-1 few .
CASSKDRVINEKLFF TGCGCCAGCAGCAAGGACAGGGTCATTAATGAAAAACTGTTTTTT TRBV5-1 15 TRBJ1-4 few TRBD1
CASSLVPGQQFF TGTGCCAGCAGCCTTGTTCCTGGGCAACAGTTCTTC TRBV5-6 12 TRBJ2-1 few .
CASSQKPTGNNSNQPQHF TGCGCCAGCAGCCAAAAACCTACAGGGAACAATAGCAATCAGCCCCAGCATTTT TRBV4-1 18 TRBJ1-5 . .
CASSQDDGSESSYNSPLHF TGCGCCAGCAGCCAAGATGACGGGTCAGAAAGCTCCTATAATTCACCCCTCCACTTT TRBV4-1 19 TRBJ1-6 . .
CASSYSLGLETQYF TGTGCCAGCAGTTACTCATTAGGGTTGGAGACCCAGTACTTC TRBV6-5 14 TRBJ2-5 . .
CSAAGVSGPKNIQYF TGCAGTGCAGCCGGAGTTAGCGGTCCCAAAAACATTCAGTACTTC TRBV20-1 15 TRBJ2-4 few .
CSAPGGSSYNEQFF TGCAGTGCCCCCGGGGGGAGCTCCTACAATGAGCAGTTCTTC TRBV20-1 14 TRBJ2-1 . TRBD2
CASSEVTSGGLTGELFF TGTGCCAGCAGCGAAGTCACTAGCGGGGGCCTCACCGGGGAGCTGTTTTTT TRBV7-9 17 TRBJ2-2 . TRBD2
CASSYRAGLAQYF TGTGCCAGCAGTTACCGTGCGGGACTGGCCCAGTACTTC TRBV6-5 13 TRBJ2-5 few .
CASSYTGAPLHF TGTGCCAGCAGTTACACAGGCGCACCCCTCCACTTT TRBV6-2/TRBV6-3 12 TRBJ1-6 few .
CASSLSKGNADTQYF TGTGCCAGCAGCTTGTCCAAGGGAAACGCAGATACGCAGTATTTT TRBV11-2 15 TRBJ2-3 many .
CASSLTSGGPSEQFF TGTGCCAGCAGCTTGACTAGCGGGGGGCCTAGTGAGCAGTTCTTC TRBV6-2/TRBV6-3 15 TRBJ2-1 few TRBD2
CASSPGRGEAFF TGTGCCAGCAGCCCCGGGCGGGGCGAAGCTTTCTTT TRBV5-6 12 TRBJ1-1 few .
CASSPDRGHDTQYF TGTGCCAGCAGCCCTGATAGGGGGCACGATACGCAGTATTTT TRBV7-2 14 TRBJ2-3 few TRBD1
CASSFSGQGAEYF TGTGCCAGCAGCTTTTCAGGACAGGGGGCAGAGTACTTC TRBV11-2 13 TRBJ2-7 many TRBD1
CASSYSTSSGWLETQYF TGTGCCAGCAGTTACTCGACTAGCTCTGGGTGGTTAGAGACCCAGTACTTC TRBV6-5 17 TRBJ2-5 many TRBD2